The present T cell receptor beta chain was sequenced within a study of cytomegalovirus exposure and HLA in healthy donors (dated by TCRdb to the late 2010s). About the investigation overall: An earlier analysis of roughly 610 of the donors reported about 260 Gb of sequence data and 95 million to 120 million unique TCR beta sequences obtained from about 200 million T cells. Of the 350 to 450 genotyped donors, 81% were placed in the genetic ancestry cluster associated with self-reported Caucasian donors. An early release that covered roughly 600 HLA-typed donors contained approximately 300 gigabases of sequencing data and about 93 million unique TCR sequences. A later genetic analysis took genome-wide SNP genotypes for about three fifths of the 666 donors and used that subset as a discovery cohort. The study aimed to test whether signatures of past pathogen exposure could be identified by cataloging public T cell receptors. Donor age, sex, ethnicity and CMV serostatus were compiled together with the repertoire data. To decide whether each TCR beta V gene segment behaved as functional or pseudogenic, an earlier analysis of some 570 of the donors relied on high-throughput TCR beta sequencing. Typing coverage differed by locus: A, B, C, DRB1 and DQB1 were typed in about 629-630 donors, DQA1 in 500 to 550, DPA1 in nearly 610, and DPB1 in just under 490. In addition to the first cohort of around 670 subjects, a separate validation cohort of approximately 130 different subjects was used. Because of strong linkage in the cohort, five DR-DQ haplotypes were treated as single units for association and clustering. To study patterns of TCR occurrence, a later analysis re-analyzed previously published TCR beta repertoires from 650 to 750 donors and added high-resolution HLA genotyping. The study combined high-throughput TCR immunosequencing, statistical association of individual TCRs with disease status, and machine learning to predict cytomegalovirus infection status. All discovery cohort repertoires had been generated on a single sequencing platform. On average, over 200,000 unique TCR beta nucleotide sequences were sequenced per donor among more than 350 genotyped donors of the cohort, with approximately 18% of those sequences being non-productive. Class I and class II HLA loci were covered by the typing at four-digit resolution. The study used immunosequencing to profile the T cell repertoires of some 600 subjects and linked those repertoires to cytomegalovirus serostatus. The later analysis used no new phenotypic data to find candidate immune exposures, relying instead on TCR beta sequences and their occurrence across donors.

In total, more than 500 healthy bone marrow donors made up the cohort. All cohort members were sampled while nominally healthy, although unrecorded immune exposures were likely present. The donor was CMV seropositive and belonged to the group of 270 or so seropositive cohort members. A peripheral blood sample was collected from each donor, and TCR beta sequencing was performed on peripheral blood mononuclear cells. Genomic DNA extraction from the blood cell samples was performed with the Qiagen DNeasy Blood Extraction Kit. Spanning cysteine to phenylalanine, the CDR3 consists of 15 amino acids. Of all the DNA, just the CDR3 is kept, 45 bases in frame from base 1. The trim is 1 base for V and 0 bases for J, with a gap of 7 bases between the germline ends. The germline V gene (reference sequence) provides CDR1 LNHNV and CDR2 YYDKDF. Libraries were constructed by the immunoSEQ multiplex PCR assay. A mixture of 60 forward primers for TCR Vbeta segments and 13 reverse primers for TCR Jbeta segments was used in the multiplex PCR. The CDR3 region of rearranged TCR beta genes was amplified from genomic DNA by a multiplex PCR assay. The amplified TCR beta libraries were sequenced on the Illumina HiSeq System as 87-base-pair reads. The authors' pipeline ran thus. A later analysis tallied some 79 million unique TCR beta chains across the 666 repertoires, and about 10 million of those chains were shared by two or more donors. A nearest-neighbor algorithm error-corrected the raw reads and collapsed the reads into unique sequences, merging closely related sequences to remove PCR and sequencing errors. Alignment of CDR3 sequences to IMGT reference sequences was used to assign V, D and J gene segments. Each retained sequence needed at least a six-nucleotide match to both a V gene segment and a J gene segment. Rearrangements were classified as productive when the CDR3 lacked stop codons and remained in frame with V and J, and all other rearrangements were classified as non-productive. Following IMGT convention, CDR3 was defined as the stretch from the second conserved V-encoded cysteine to the conserved J-encoded phenylalanine. Sequences without an unambiguous match to a single V gene segment were excluded from the earlier analysis of 450 to 750 of the donors. In an earlier analysis of 450 to 700 of the donors, V segments were called functional above 56.7% productive rearrangements and were called segregating when the between-donor standard deviation exceeded 5%. A statistical classification framework was developed to diagnose cytomegalovirus status using the catalog of TCR beta chain sequences. A later analysis assigned V and J genes by comparing TCR nucleotide sequences with IMGT/GENE-DB human TR gene sequences. The TCRdist pipeline was used in a later analysis to assign CDR3 sequences and most-parsimonious VDJ recombination scenarios. In a later analysis, every TCR beta chain was defined by the combination of its CDR3 amino acid sequence and its V-gene family, and reads without a unique V-gene family were dropped. To address suspected cross-contamination and a sequencing artifact, a later analysis removed a few hundred highly shared, low-generation-probability nucleotide sequences. For each public chain, a later analysis derived a clonal expansion index from normalized ranks of inferred template counts within each repertoire. Generation probabilities in a later analysis came from a VDJ recombination model fitted to out-of-frame rearrangements, and those results were checked against IGoR. In a later analysis, hypergeometric tests were used to score TCR-TCR, TCR-HLA and TCR-CMV co-occurrence, with a repertoire-size bias correction applied to TCR pairs. False discovery rates were estimated in a later analysis by permuting HLA or CMV assignments 20 times. In a later analysis, co-occurring TCRs were grouped using DBSCAN, with TCRdist sequence similarity added in when clustering inside HLA-allele-positive subsets. Co-occurrence clustering excluded repertoires with fewer than 30,000 or more than 120,000 public chains, plus five with anomalous nucleotide sharing. Here the immuneACCESS table is served through TCRdb, limited to in-frame sequences with V and J called. Missing clones are a known gap in these copies; in checked studies unresolved V genes cover under half, and the rest lacks a known reason. The DNA was the basis for D and trimming; V, J and clone size are from that table. Across this sample there are fewer than 200,000 clones, with 82% seen only once. The ten largest clonotypes hold approximately 1.4% of the sample.

General conclusions and limits of the study: The sequencing pipeline was judged likely to have produced a cluster of highly shared sequence variants as a technical artifact. Because counts were too low, some 17 rarely observed V segments, including chromosome 9 orphons, were left out of the earlier analysis of 500 to 750 of the donors. A further reported finding was that TCR beta sequences accurately predicted the HLA-A and HLA-B alleles for most subjects in the first cohort. Because HLA typing was missing for some donors at each locus, association tests included only the typed subset. The classifier was reported to diagnose cytomegalovirus status with high specificity and sensitivity in both the original and validation cohorts. V-gene and J-gene trimming of TCR beta chains was associated with a missense DCLRE1C variant in a later genetic analysis, and the association was replicated in an independent cohort. Strong co-occurrence of HLA alleles, especially DR and DQ, made assigning TCR associations to individual alleles difficult. It was suggested by the authors that the approach could potentially be generalized to other disease states and immunological phenotypes. Roughly uniform sequencing depth across donors was assumed in presence/absence analyses, although this assumption may not hold. Specific HLA alleles were associated with 15,000 to 20,000 TCR beta sequences at a false discovery rate of 0.05 in a later analysis. Only TCR beta chains were sequenced in this cohort, and the absence of alpha or paired-chain data limited detectable features. The 87-base-pair reads could not distinguish some IMGT-functional V segments, including TRBV6-2 and TRBV6-3, so those segments were excluded. Compared with the approximately 700-donor mean, donors in an Asian-associated ancestry cluster had fewer N-insertions in productive TCRs, according to a later genetic analysis. A later analysis found that TCR association rates varied across HLA loci, with DRB1 alleles showing the most associated TCRs and HLA-C alleles the fewest. Broadly in line with IMGT annotations, most TCR beta V segments showed up in productive rearrangements about 87% or about 30% of the time in an earlier analysis of a few hundred of the donors. The study listed approximately 150 TCR beta chains as associated with cytomegalovirus. A later analysis reported that several top co-occurrence clusters appeared linked to parvovirus B19, influenza, CMV and Epstein-Barr virus. The only immune exposure information available for the cohort was CMV serostatus. Correlated functional status among segregating V segments might reflect linkage disequilibrium, but an unknown experimental factor could not be ruled out. While some public TCRs were present in many individuals, most TCR sequences turned up only very rarely across donors. Three of the identified cytomegalovirus-associated TCR beta chains were confirmed in vitro to be specific for cytomegalovirus antigens. A later analysis found that most CMV-associated TCR beta chains appeared HLA-restricted, with HLA associations seemingly driven largely by CMV exposure. A later analysis found that HLA-associated TCR beta chains were more clonally expanded and had lower generation probabilities than equally common non-associated chains.

As for this clone: The antigen it binds to is not known. The record has no base qualities; no much larger clone is one base away.

Sequencing input: PBMCs. The chain joins TRBV15 to TRBJ2-4; the D gene is unclear. The receptor was derived from a girl between 10 and 17 years old in good health and CMV-seropositive. The bases are TGTGCCACCAGCAGAGGTAGACTAGCCAAAAACATTCAGTACTTC. It translates as CATSRGRLAKNIQYF.